Shown below are 28 T cell receptor beta chains from a single sample sequenced in a study of identifying expanded T cells in peripheral blood. Only in-frame clones appear in the TCRdb table, and some are missing; sequencing was by immunoSEQ multiplex PCR. This table holds 70,000 to 95,000 clones, about nine tenths found once. The sample comprised blood. Receptors were obtained from a person aged 18 to 69 in good health.

The chain employs TRBV5-4 and TRBJ2-2; 9 nucleotides match TRBD2. V was clipped by 7 bases and J by 0 bases; unmatched bases: 7. The germline gives CDR1 SGHNT, CDR2 YYREEE (reference sequence). The CDR3 spans 16 residues. CDR3 sequence (DNA): TGTGCCAGCCTTAGTAGCGGGGGAGCGAACACCGGGGAGCTGTTTTTT. Protein sequence: CASLSSGGANTGELFF.

A few counts support this clone. This chain links TRBV6-1 with TRBJ1-6; possibly TRBD1 for D (5 bases). Per the germline V gene, CDR1 is MNHNS and CDR2 is SASEGT. This CDR3 is 14 amino acids long. V was cut by 2 bases and J by 7 bases, with 9 bases left in between. CDR3 sequence (DNA): TGTGCCAGCAGTGAAAGAGGGGAGAATTCACCCCTCCACTTT. Protein product: CASSERGENSPLHF.

The rearrangement uses TRBV6-1 and TRBJ2-1; no definite D call. Trimming left V 4 bases short and J 6 bases short, with 4 bases between. The CDR3 totals 11 residues. CDR1 is MNHNS, CDR2 SASEGT, per germline. The chain's CDR3 is CASSVVNEQFF. CDR3 in DNA: TGTGCCAGCAGTGTGGTCAATGAGCAGTTCTTC.

The rearrangement links TRBV28 to TRBJ1-1; 7 bases map to TRBD1. V lost 6 bases to trimming and J lost 11 bases; unmatched junction nucleotides: 6. The CDR3 contains 11 residues. The germline V gene has CDR1 MDHEN and CDR2 SYDVKM. In nucleotides, the CDR3 is TGTGCCAGCAGCCCCAGGGGGTTCGCTTTCTTT. The encoded protein is CASSPRGFAFF.

V usage is TRBV6-4 and J usage is TRBJ1-5, with 7 bases lining up with TRBD1. Germline CDR1 MRHNA, CDR2 SNTAGT. V shed 5 bases and J 3 bases; nucleotides not matched to a gene: 7. The CDR3 is 15 amino acids. CDR3 region: CASSTPQGVNQPQHF. The CDR3 DNA sequence: TGTGCCAGCAGTACCCCCCAGGGGGTCAATCAGCCCCAGCATTTT.

This rearrangement joins TRBV30 to TRBJ1-5; D call uncertain. V lost 2 bases and J 5 bases, leaving 7 bases between the germline ends. Germline CDR1 reads GTSNPN; CDR2 reads SVGIG (reference sequence). This CDR3 region has 12 residues. The CDR3 spells CAWSTEHQPQHF. CDR3 in DNA: TGTGCCTGGAGTACTGAGCATCAGCCCCAGCATTTT.

The CDR3 DNA sequence: TGTGCCAGCAGCTTAAACGAGGACACTGAAGCTTTCTTT. It is translated as CASSLNEDTEAFF. The chain links TRBV7-8 to TRBJ1-1, with unresolved D. Trimming pared 2 bases from V and 3 bases from J, leaving 7 bases between. The germline CDR1 and CDR2 sequences are SGHVS and FQNEAQ. CDR3 length: 13 amino acids. Full variable domain (outside the CDR3, taken from reference TRBV7-8 and TRBJ1-1): GAGVSQSPRYKVAKRGQDVALRCDPISGHVSLFWYQQALGQGPEFLTYFQNEAQLDKSGLPSDRFFAERPEGSVSTLKIQRTQQEDSAVYLCASSLNEDTEAFFGQGTRLTVV.

About this clone: In the same sample, other DNA sequences code for this CDR3. The chain uses TRBV6-4 and TRBJ2-2; 11 bases are shared with TRBD1. The V segment lost 5 bases and the J segment 4 bases; nucleotides outside the gene matches: 3. CDR1 is MRHNA, CDR2 SNTAGT, per germline. This CDR3 has 15 amino acids. CDR3 DNA sequence: TGTGCCAGCAGTCCCGGGACAGGGGGCACCGGGGAGCTGTTTTTT. Translating gives CASSPGTGGTGELFF.

This chain joins TRBV25-1 and TRBJ1-4; D remains ambiguous. The V and J ends lost 3 bases and 0 bases respectively, with 5 bases between them. This CDR3 region has 14 residues. Germline V gene sequence: CDR1 MGHDK, CDR2 SYGVNS. The CDR3 region is CASSEGATNEKLFF. The CDR3 DNA follows: TGTGCCAGCAGTGAGGGTGCAACTAATGAAAAACTGTTTTTT.

Judged by abundance, this clone is medium-sized. V and J are TRBV6-5 and TRBJ1-3, with D unresolved. CDR1 and CDR2 from the germline V gene are MNHEY and SVGAGI. The CDR3 runs to 14 residues. V was trimmed by 4 bases and J by 1 base, leaving 8 bases between them. The CDR3 region has the DNA TGTGCCAGCAGTTTGAGGGAGTCTGGAAACACCATATATTTT. Its translation is CASSLRESGNTIYF.

This rearrangement joins TRBV28 to TRBJ1-2; 9 positions match TRBD1. This CDR3 has 16 amino acids. The ends lost 4 bases at V and 1 base at J; junction bases unmatched: 7. In germline, CDR1 is MDHEN, CDR2 SYDVKM. In DNA form, the CDR3 reads TGTGCCAGCAGTTCCTCCTCGACAGGGGGTAACTATGGCTACACCTTC. Amino acids: CASSSSSTGGNYGYTF.

This chain connects TRBV5-1 to TRBJ2-7; 10 bases line up with TRBD1. This CDR3 comprises 15 residues. Germline V CDR1 and CDR2: SGHRS, YFSETQ. J lost 5 bases, V lost 0 bases, and 5 bases had no gene match. The CDR3 nucleotides are TGCGCCAGCAGCTTGGGGACAGGGGGAGTCGACGAGCAGTACTTC. It yields the protein CASSLGTGGVDEQYF.

This clone was recorded once. J is TRBJ2-7 and V is TRBV28; 7 nucleotides align to TRBD2. The length of the CDR3 is 13 residues. Germline-derived CDR1 and CDR2 are MDHEN and SYDVKM. The junction had 9 bases not matched to a gene; V was cut back by 8 bases and J by 5 bases. The CDR3 sequence is CASLERDRNEQYF. CDR3 coding DNA: TGTGCCAGCTTAGAGCGGGATCGGAACGAGCAGTACTTC.

This chain connects TRBV7-9 to TRBJ2-7, with D maybe TRBD1 (5 bases). The CDR3 has 13 amino acids. V shed 4 bases and J shed 2 bases, with 9 bases lying between them. The germline CDR1 and CDR2 sequences are SEHNR and FQNEAQ (reference sequence). The CDR3 nucleotides are TGTGCCAGCAGCTCCGTAGGGGCCTACGAGCAGTACTTC. Amino acid sequence: CASSSVGAYEQYF.

The chain links TRBV21-1 to TRBJ2-3; the table's D call TRBD1 went unverified against the DNA. TRBV21-1 is reported as a pseudogene. CDR3 length: 12 amino acids. The CDR3 DNA follows: TGTGCCAGCAGCGCTTGGAGAGACAGGCAGTATTTT. Translation gives CASSAWRDRQYF.

This chain links TRBV29-1 with TRBJ1-6, with TRBD1 as a possible D gene (5 bases). This CDR3 region has 13 residues. Germline V gene data show CDR1 as SQVTM and CDR2 as ANQGSEA. Trimming took off 4 bases at V and 11 bases at J, with 15 bases between the two ends. The CDR3 bases are TGCAGCGTTGTCTCTGGACCGACAGCACCCCTCCACTTT. It specifies CSVVSGPTAPLHF.

The V call is TRBV7-3, the J call TRBJ2-5; a weak D match, TRBD2 (5 bases). Germline CDR1 SGHTA, CDR2 FQGTGA. There are 14 residues in the CDR3. V was pared by 4 bases and J by 5 bases, with 14 bases between. In DNA, the CDR3 is TGTGCCAGCAGCTCCGCGGGCAGTAAGGAGACCCAGTACTTC. Its protein is CASSSAGSKETQYF.

The rearrangement joins TRBV6-1 to TRBJ2-7, with 7 nucleotides matching TRBD2. The germline CDR1 and CDR2 sequences are MNHNS and SASEGT. After removal of 2 bases from V and 0 bases from J, the junction contained 4 bases not matched to a gene. This CDR3 has 15 residues. Here the CDR3 reads CASSERASGSYEQYF. The CDR3 DNA reads TGTGCCAGCAGTGAAAGAGCTAGCGGCTCCTACGAGCAGTACTTC.

J is TRBJ2-2 and V is TRBV10-2, with 7 bases aligning to TRBD1. The CDR3 contains 14 residues. Germline V gives CDR1 WSHSY, CDR2 SAAADI. The trim removed 7 bases at V and 4 bases at J, leaving 6 bases unmatched. The CDR3 is CASTVTGITGELFF. CDR3 bases: TGCGCCAGCACTGTGACAGGGATCACCGGGGAGCTGTTTTTT.

This chain joins TRBV9 and TRBJ2-1; D might be TRBD1 or TRBD2, each matching 6 bases. This CDR3 is built from 15 residues. Germline V lookup: CDR1 SGDLS, CDR2 YYNGEE. V lost 4 bases and J 5 bases, leaving 16 bases between the germline ends. CDR3 DNA: TGTGCCAGCAGCCCAGGGGTAGCGGAGGACAATGAGCAGTTCTTC. This gives the protein CASSPGVAEDNEQFF.

The genes are TRBV30 and TRBJ1-3; a weak D match, TRBD1 (5 bases). The CDR3 runs to 18 residues. Trimming pared 2 bases from V and 0 bases from J, leaving 20 bases between. Germline CDR1 reads GTSNPN; CDR2 reads SVGIG (reference sequence). CDR3 nucleotide sequence: TGTGCCTGGAGTAACACCAGGACAATACTGAGCTCTGGAAACACCATATATTTT. As protein: CAWSNTRTILSSGNTIYF.

This sequence joins TRBV28 and TRBJ1-3, with a possible D match to TRBD1 (5 bases). The V and J ends lost 4 bases and 4 bases respectively, with 5 bases between them. The germline V gene has CDR1 MDHEN and CDR2 SYDVKM. The CDR3 has 12 residues. The CDR3 loop is CASSSGGNTIYF. The CDR3 bases are TGTGCCAGCAGTTCAGGGGGAAACACCATATATTTT.

This clone has only one observation. The rearrangement uses TRBV27 and TRBJ1-2; TRBD1 might be the D (6 bases). In germline, CDR1 is MNHEY, CDR2 SMNVEV (reference sequence). Deletions cut 6 bases from V and 4 bases from J, with 15 bases between. This CDR3 is 14 amino acids long. CDR3 coding DNA: TGTGCCAGCAGGCGCTCGGACAGAGCCTATGGCTACACCTTC. Protein product: CASRRSDRAYGYTF.

J is TRBJ2-1 and V is TRBV7-8; 7 bases are shared with TRBD1. Germline V gene lookup returns CDR1 SGHVS and CDR2 FQNEAQ. V shed 1 base, J shed 4 bases, and the junction held 7 bases outside the gene matches. CDR3 length: 16 residues. CDR3 sequence (DNA): TGTGCCAGCAGCTTAGTCGAACAGGGGAATTACAATGAGCAGTTCTTC. This codes for CASSLVEQGNYNEQFF.

The V and J genes are TRBV29-1 and TRBJ2-3; D perhaps matches TRBD1 (6 bases). The V and J ends lost 3 bases and 2 bases respectively, with 18 bases between them. The CDR3 has 16 amino acids. CDR1 is SQVTM, CDR2 ANQGSEA, per germline. In DNA form, the CDR3 reads TGCAGCGTTGAGTTGCTCGGACAGACGTACACAGATACGCAGTATTTT. It yields the protein CSVELLGQTYTDTQYF.

The rearrangement uses TRBV12-2 and TRBJ2-1; the table assigns TRBD2, which was not confirmed against the DNA. TRBV12-2 is flagged as a pseudogene. The CDR3 consists of 13 residues. The chain's CDR3 is CASRLARRNEQFF. The CDR3 DNA reads as TGTGCAAGTCGCTTAGCGCGTCGGAATGAGCAGTTCTTC.

This clone was detected only once. The chain combines TRBV7-2 with TRBJ1-2; 7 bases agree with TRBD1. The CDR3 loop spans 15 amino acids. Per germline, CDR1 SGHTA and CDR2 FQGNSA. The V gene end was trimmed by 5 bases and the J gene end by 6 bases; junction bases not matched to a gene: 12. The CDR3 nucleotides read TGTGCCAGCAGCGCCCGGACAGGAGAGGTCAATGGCTACACCTTC. Residues: CASSARTGEVNGYTF.

In regard to this clone: The sample has other DNA sequences that encode this CDR3 too. The rearrangement links TRBV5-8 to TRBJ1-5, with D unresolved. The CDR3 length is 12 residues. The germline CDR1 and CDR2 sequences are SGHTS and YDEGEE. V gave up 4 bases and J gave up 2 bases, with 4 bases separating them. DNA for the CDR3: TGTGCCAGCAGCCTGGGCAATCAGCCCCAGCATTTT. This translates into CASSLGNQPQHF.